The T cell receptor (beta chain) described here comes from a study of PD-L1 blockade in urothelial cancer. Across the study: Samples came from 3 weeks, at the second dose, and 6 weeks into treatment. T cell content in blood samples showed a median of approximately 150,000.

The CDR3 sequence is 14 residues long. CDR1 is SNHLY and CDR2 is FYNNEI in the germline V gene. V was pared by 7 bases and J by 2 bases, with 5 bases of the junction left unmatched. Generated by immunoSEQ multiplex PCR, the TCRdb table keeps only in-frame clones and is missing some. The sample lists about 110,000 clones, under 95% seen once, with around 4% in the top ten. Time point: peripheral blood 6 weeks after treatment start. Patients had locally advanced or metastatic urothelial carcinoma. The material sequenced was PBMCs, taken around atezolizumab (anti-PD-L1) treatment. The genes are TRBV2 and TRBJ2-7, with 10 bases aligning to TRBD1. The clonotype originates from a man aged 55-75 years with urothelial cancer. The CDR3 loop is CASTKDRGAYEQYF. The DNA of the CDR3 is TGTGCCAGCACCAAGGACAGGGGGGCCTACGAGCAGTACTTC.